Sequencing of this TCR beta chain was carried out in a study of cytomegalovirus exposure and HLA in healthy donors. Whole-study findings and limits: Clonal expansion was found to be greater in HLA-associated TCR beta chains than in equally common others in a later analysis.

The CDR3 contains 14 residues. The V end was cut by 1 base, the J end by 0 bases, with 7 bases between. CDR1 MNHEY and CDR2 SVGAGI come from the germline V gene. PCR primers comprised 60 Vbeta and 13 Jbeta primers. Using immunoSEQ multiplex PCR, the repertoire was profiled, and TCRdb retains in-frame clones only, with some absent. This table holds about 200,000 clones, about 81% found once. Concerning this clone: Its antigen is currently unknown.

The specimen sequenced was PBMCs. The chain joins TRBV6-5 to TRBJ2-7, with D perhaps matching TRBD1 (5 bases). This clonotype was obtained from a woman aged 35 to 49 in good health and CMV-seronegative. The DNA of the CDR3 is TGTGCCAGCAGTTACTACGACAGCTCCTACGAGCAGTACTTC. It is translated as CASSYYDSSYEQYF.